These 32 T cell receptor beta chains came from one sample sequenced in a study of cytomegalovirus exposure and HLA in healthy donors. The PCR contained 60 Vbeta and 13 Jbeta primers. Generated by immunoSEQ multiplex PCR, the TCRdb table keeps only in-frame clones and is missing some. Of about 160,000 clones listed, 60% to 80% are singletons. Sequencing input: PBMCs. These receptors were taken from a woman aged 40 to 55 in good health and CMV-seropositive.

In its sample, this clone was seen once. This chain connects TRBV4-3 to TRBJ1-5; tentative D call: TRBD1 (6 bases). Per the germline V gene, CDR1 is LGHNA and CDR2 is YSLEER. The CDR3 length is 14 residues. Between the trimmed V and J ends, which lost 0 bases and 8 bases, there was a span of 11 bases. CDR3: CASSQENGGEPQHF. CDR3 nucleotides: TGCGCCAGCAGCCAAGAGAATGGGGGCGAGCCCCAGCATTTT.

The rearrangement uses TRBV7-2 and TRBJ2-7; 13 bases are shared with TRBD2. Germline V gene sequence: CDR1 SGHTA, CDR2 FQGNSA. V was clipped by 0 bases and J by 2 bases; unmatched bases: 1. This CDR3 is built from 16 residues. DNA for the CDR3: TGTGCCAGCAGCTTAGCCGGGACTAGCGGGACCTACGAGCAGTACTTC. Protein: CASSLAGTSGTYEQYF.

As DNA, the CDR3 is TGTGCCAGCTCACCGGGTATACAGGGGGCTAACAATGAGCAGTTCTTC. The encoded protein is CASSPGIQGANNEQFF. The rearrangement links TRBV18 to TRBJ2-1; 9 nucleotides agree with TRBD1. The CDR3 runs to 16 residues. CDR1 is KGHSH and CDR2 is LQKENI in the germline V gene. V shed 3 bases and J 5 bases; nucleotides not matched to a gene: 8.

This chain links TRBV19 with TRBJ1-4; D is possibly TRBD1 (5 bases). V lost 5 bases to trimming and J lost 3 bases, with 10 bases between them. Germline CDR1 reads LNHDA; CDR2 reads SQIVND (reference sequence). The CDR3 has 14 residues. The CDR3 protein is CASSDGGANEKLFF. CDR3 in DNA: TGTGCCAGTAGTGACGGAGGGGCTAATGAAAAACTGTTTTTT.

CDR3 protein: CASSFPGQGTYEQYF. CDR3 DNA: TGTGCCAGCAGTTTCCCCGGACAAGGGACTTACGAGCAGTACTTC. The rearrangement uses TRBV27 and TRBJ2-5; maybe TRBD2 (6 bases). The end of the DNA fits TRBJ2-7 better, so the J call may be wrong. The germline V gene encodes CDR1 MNHEY and CDR2 SMNVEV (reference sequence). The CDR3 has 15 amino acids.

The V call is TRBV7-9, the J call TRBJ2-7, with a possible D match to TRBD2 (6 bases). The CDR3 is 15 residues long. The V and J ends lost 4 bases and 2 bases respectively, with 15 bases between them. Germline CDR1 reads SEHNR; CDR2 reads FQNEAQ (reference sequence). CDR3 loop: CASSSMGRGTYEQYF. For the CDR3, the DNA is TGTGCCAGCAGCTCCATGGGGCGGGGTACCTACGAGCAGTACTTC. Full variable domain (outside the CDR3, taken from reference TRBV7-9 and TRBJ2-7): DTGVSQNPRHKITKRGQNVTFRCDPISEHNRLYWYRQTLGQGPEFLTYFQNEAQLEKSRLLSDRFSAERPKGSFSTLEIQRTEQGDSAMYLCASSSMGRGTYEQYFGPGTRLTVT.

The chain is built from TRBV2 and TRBJ2-3, with TRBD1 matching 8 bases. There are 16 residues in the CDR3. The V and J ends lost 2 bases and 2 bases, in that order; junction bases with no gene match: 6. In germline, CDR1 is SNHLY, CDR2 FYNNEI. The CDR3 reads CASSEQGQVNTDTQYF. CDR3 nucleotide sequence: TGTGCCAGCAGTGAACAGGGACAGGTGAACACAGATACGCAGTATTTT.

The V and J genes are TRBV6-1 and TRBJ2-6; D uncertain. This CDR3 has 16 amino acids. Trimming cost V 2 bases and J 0 bases, with 8 bases left between them. CDR1 is MNHNS, CDR2 SASEGT, per germline. In DNA form, the CDR3 reads TGTGCCAGCAGTGAATTTAGTCACTCTGGGGCCAACGTCCTGACTTTC. Its translation: CASSEFSHSGANVLTF.

The chain recombines TRBV10-3 with TRBJ2-1; no clear D gene. Deletions cut 10 bases from V and 5 bases from J, with 15 bases between. CDR3 length: 13 amino acids. Germline V CDR1 and CDR2: ENHRY, SYGVKD. This CDR3 is CANAANRDNEQFF. CDR3 coding DNA: TGTGCCAACGCCGCGAATCGGGACAATGAGCAGTTCTTC.

The chain couples TRBV5-5 to TRBJ1-1; 8 nucleotides match TRBD1. Germline values: CDR1 SGHKS, CDR2 YYEKEE (reference sequence). V was pared by 4 bases and J by 8 bases, with 10 bases of the junction left unmatched. The CDR3 is 14 residues long. This chain's CDR3 is CASSPQTGAREAFF. CDR3 nucleotides: TGTGCCAGCAGCCCGCAGACAGGGGCGAGGGAAGCTTTCTTT. The whole variable domain, filled in from reference TRBV5-5 and TRBJ1-1, reads DAGVTQSPTHLIKTRGQQVTLRCSPISGHKSVSWYQQVLGQGPQFIFQYYEKEERGRGNFPDRFSARQFPNYSSELNVNALLLGDSALYLCASSPQTGAREAFFGQGTRLTVV.

This chain connects TRBV18 to TRBJ1-3, with D maybe TRBD1 (6 bases). Germline-derived CDR1 and CDR2 are KGHSH and LQKENI. V was shortened by 1 base and J by 2 bases, with 18 bases between the two germline ends. CDR3 length: 18 amino acids. CDR3 protein: CASSPLAPATGTGNTIYF. The DNA of the CDR3 is TGTGCCAGCTCACCACTTGCCCCTGCCACAGGGACTGGAAACACCATATATTTT.

This chain joins TRBV9 and TRBJ1-1, with D hard to call. V was cut by 3 bases and J by 1 base, with 13 bases left in between. The germline V gene has CDR1 SGDLS and CDR2 YYNGEE. This CDR3 is built from 15 residues. CDR3 in DNA: TGTGCCAGCAGCGCTCATAGTGAGGGGAACACTGAAGCTTTCTTT. Protein product: CASSAHSEGNTEAFF.

This chain joins TRBV30 and TRBJ1-5; no definite D call. V lost 3 bases and J 4 bases, leaving 7 bases between the germline ends. The CDR3 runs 12 residues. Germline V lookup: CDR1 GTSNPN, CDR2 SVGIG (reference sequence). In DNA, the CDR3 is TGTGCCTGGAGCGCGGGTAATCAGCCCCAGCATTTT. This codes for CAWSAGNQPQHF.

The chain combines TRBV6-1 with TRBJ1-1; D possibly corresponds to TRBD1 (6 bases). The CDR3 spans 15 residues. CDR1 is MNHNS, CDR2 SASEGT, per germline. V was shortened by 4 bases and J by 1 base, with 13 bases between the two germline ends. DNA of the CDR3: TGTGCCAGCAGTGCCGAGGGGGGGAAGAACACTGAAGCTTTCTTT. Its translation is CASSAEGGKNTEAFF.

The CDR3, as DNA: TGTGCCAGCAGCCCCCTACGTAAGCGGGAGGTCACAGATACGCAGTATTTT. Its translation: CASSPLRKREVTDTQYF. The chain couples TRBV7-9 to TRBJ2-3, with TRBD2 matching over 9 bases. The V and J ends lost 5 bases and 2 bases, in that order; junction bases with no gene match: 11. The CDR3 is 17 amino acids. Looked up from germline, CDR1 is SEHNR and CDR2 is FQNEAQ (reference sequence).

The chain has TRBV4-3 and TRBJ2-2, with TRBD2 identical over 10 bases. This CDR3 comprises 16 residues. V shed 4 bases, J shed 8 bases, and the junction held 10 bases outside the gene matches. Germline CDR1 and CDR2: LGHNA and YSLEER. DNA for the CDR3: TGCGCCAGCAGCCGCTGGACTAGCGGCTTAGTGGGGGAGCTGTTTTTT. Translation gives CASSRWTSGLVGELFF.

This clone has only a few counts. This chain uses TRBV21-1 with TRBJ1-4; no check of the table's D call, TRBD1, against the DNA was made. TRBV21-1 represents a pseudogene. This CDR3 contains 12 residues. CDR3 DNA sequence: TGTGCCAAAACAGGCTACAATGAAAAACTGTTTTTT. It specifies CAKTGYNEKLFF.

This clone was counted once. The chain recombines TRBV5-1 with TRBJ2-5, with TRBD2 matching 10 bases. This CDR3 has 18 amino acids. Trimming removed 2 bases from V and 2 bases from J; junction bases left unmatched: 12. Germline CDR1 reads SGHRS; CDR2 reads YFSETQ. The CDR3: CASSLLAGSRALQETQYF. The CDR3 DNA reads as TGCGCCAGCAGCTTACTAGCGGGGTCCCGGGCCCTACAAGAGACCCAGTACTTC. The full variable domain, its missing parts supplied by reference TRBV5-1 and TRBJ2-5, is KAGVTQTPRYLIKTRGQQVTLSCSPISGHRSVSWYQQTPGQGLQFLFEYFSETQRNKGNFPGRFSGRQFSNSRSEMNVSTLELGDSALYLCASSLLAGSRALQETQYFGPGTRLLVL.

This clone was seen once. Sequence at one end of the junction differs from germline and may be a read error. The V gene is TRBV9, the J gene TRBJ2-3; 8 bases are a match to TRBD2. CDR1 and CDR2 (germline): SGDLS, YYNGEE. The CDR3 consists of 16 residues. CDR3 amino acids: CVSSHRTSRDADTQYF. In nucleotides, the CDR3 is TGTGTCAGCAGCCATCGGACTAGCCGGGACGCAGATACGCAGTATTTT.

This rearrangement joins TRBV5-1 to TRBJ1-2; 10 bases align to TRBD1. The junction had 3 bases not matched to a gene; V was cut back by 2 bases and J by 8 bases. CDR1 is SGHRS and CDR2 is YFSETQ in the germline V gene. The CDR3 sequence is 13 residues long. The CDR3 DNA sequence: TGCGCCAGCAGCTTTGACAGGGGGCACGGCTACACCTTC. The encoded protein is CASSFDRGHGYTF.

This chain joins TRBV28 and TRBJ1-3, with D tentatively TRBD1 (6 bases). Germline V lookup: CDR1 MDHEN, CDR2 SYDVKM. V was trimmed by 2 bases and J by 8 bases, leaving 13 bases between them. The CDR3 contains 14 residues. The DNA of the CDR3 is TGTGCCAGCAGTTTAGGGGGGGCACGAGACACCATATATTTT. This gives the protein CASSLGGARDTIYF.

This clone was counted between two and nine times. V is TRBV6-1 and J is TRBJ2-7; 8 bases agree with TRBD2. The CDR3 totals 14 residues. The germline gives CDR1 MNHNS, CDR2 SASEGT. Unmatched junction bases numbered 8, after V lost 7 bases and J lost 3 bases. This chain's CDR3 is CASTREATYYEQYF. The CDR3 coding sequence is TGTGCCAGCACGCGGGAGGCCACGTACTACGAGCAGTACTTC.

Regarding this clone: One junction end disagrees with the germline gene, perhaps due to a read error. This chain uses TRBV7-9 with TRBJ1-2, with D perhaps matching TRBD1 (5 bases). The CDR3 is 12 residues long. Germline V lookup: CDR1 SEHNR, CDR2 FQNEAQ (reference sequence). The DNA of the CDR3 is TGTTCCAGCAGCACCCAGGGAAGAGGCTACACCTTC. It translates to CSSSTQGRGYTF.

Worth noting for this clone: Distinct nucleotide sequences in the sample also encode this CDR3. This chain uses TRBV29-1 with TRBJ1-2; no firm D call. V lost 4 bases to trimming and J lost 3 bases, with 9 bases between them. The CDR3 is 12 residues long. Germline V gene sequence: CDR1 SQVTM, CDR2 ANQGSEA. CDR3 DNA sequence: TGCAGCGTTGGCGGGCAGGACTATGGCTACACCTTC. Translated, it gives CSVGGQDYGYTF.

The J gene is TRBJ1-2, the V gene TRBV19; D gene unclear. The ends were cut back, 8 bases at V and 3 bases at J, with 10 bases in the middle. Germline CDR1 is LNHDA and CDR2 is SQIVND (reference sequence). The CDR3 extends over 12 amino acids. The CDR3 coding sequence is TGTGCCAGTGCTAGTGGTTACTATGGCTACACCTTC. Protein: CASASGYYGYTF.

Concerning this clone: Its ends do not fully match the called genes, so a read error is possible. The chain is built from TRBV7-9 and TRBJ1-4; D uncertain. The CDR3 contains 15 residues. Germline V gene sequence: CDR1 SEHNR, CDR2 FQNEAQ (reference sequence). CDR3 loop: CSSSLSGAGNEKLFF. The CDR3 DNA reads TGTTCCAGCAGCTTAAGCGGCGCGGGTAATGAAAAACTGTTTTTT.

This chain connects TRBV27 to TRBJ2-7, with TRBD1 identical over 7 bases. CDR1 MNHEY and CDR2 SMNVEV come from the germline V gene (reference sequence). The CDR3 covers 14 residues. V gave up 4 bases and J gave up 2 bases; unmatched junction bases: 5. CDR3 loop: CASSSRGGPYEQYF. CDR3 DNA: TGTGCCAGCAGTTCCCGAGGGGGCCCCTACGAGCAGTACTTC.

The chain uses TRBV18 and TRBJ2-5; 13 bases are a match to TRBD2. The CDR3 sequence is 15 residues long. Germline CDR1 KGHSH, CDR2 LQKENI. The junction had 3 bases not matched to a gene; V was cut back by 3 bases and J by 5 bases. In DNA form, the CDR3 reads TGTGCCAGCTCACCGGGGACTAGCGGGAAGGAGACCCAGTACTTC. Amino acid sequence: CASSPGTSGKETQYF.

The chain recombines TRBV5-4 with TRBJ2-3; 7 bases are shared with TRBD2. This CDR3 region has 16 residues. With 2 bases clipped from V and 0 bases from J, the junction kept 6 bases outside the gene matches. Germline V gene sequence: CDR1 SGHNT, CDR2 YYREEE (reference sequence). CDR3 loop: CASSFQRGTSTDTQYF. DNA for the CDR3: TGTGCCAGCAGCTTCCAGCGGGGTACTAGCACAGATACGCAGTATTTT.

The chain has TRBV27 and TRBJ2-3, with D maybe TRBD1 (5 bases). V lost 0 bases and J lost 9, with 7 bases in between. Germline CDR1 is MNHEY and CDR2 is SMNVEV (reference sequence). There are 12 residues in the CDR3. The CDR3 loop is CASSLSGLTQYF. CDR3 DNA: TGTGCCAGCAGTTTATCGGGGCTAACGCAGTATTTT.

This clone has just a few counts. This rearrangement joins TRBV4-2 to TRBJ2-1; TRBD2 aligns across 13 bases. Germline V gene data show CDR1 as LGHNA and CDR2 as YNFKEQ. The CDR3 runs 17 residues. Losses at the gene ends were 4 bases for V and 2 bases for J; bases not matched to a gene: 5. DNA of the CDR3: TGTGCCAGCAGCCTCGCCGGGACTAGCGGGGCCTACAATGAGCAGTTCTTC. The encoded protein is CASSLAGTSGAYNEQFF.

The J gene is TRBJ2-1, the V gene TRBV9, with 13 nucleotides matching TRBD2. V lost 4 bases, J lost 0 bases, and 13 bases stayed unmatched. CDR1 and CDR2 (germline): SGDLS, YYNGEE. The CDR3 runs 20 residues. The CDR3 sequence is CASSPRVGLAGANSYNEQFF. For the CDR3, the DNA is TGTGCCAGCAGCCCCCGCGTTGGACTAGCGGGAGCAAACTCCTACAATGAGCAGTTCTTC. The full variable domain, with the rest looked up from reference TRBV9 and TRBJ2-1, is DSGVTQTPKHLITATGQRVTLRCSPRSGDLSVYWYQQSLDQGLQFLIQYYNGEERAKGNILERFSAQQFPDLHSELNLSSLELGDSALYFCASSPRVGLAGANSYNEQFFGPGTRLTVL.